This TCR beta chain was retrieved from a study of memory CD4+ T cells and cytomegalovirus serostatus. The study, taken as a whole, reports: Suggested: most of the CMV-linked TCR signature lies in CD4+ memory cells. Repertoires predicted CMV serostatus with median bootstrapped AUC of about 0.95. CD4+ memory repertoires contained about two fifths of the roughly 160 reported CMV TCRbeta sequences.

A note on this clone: Its antigen is unidentified.

Single viable CD3+CD4+CD8-CD45RO+ cells were sorted as the memory CD4+ T cells. V shed 0 bases, J shed 11 bases, and the junction held 4 bases outside the gene matches. Germline-derived CDR1 and CDR2 are SGHRS and YFSETQ. This CDR3 is built from 14 residues. The protocol was immunoSEQ multiplex PCR, while the TCRdb copy is restricted to in-frame clones and leaves out a portion. Seen here are around 84,000 clones, about 85% observed once, and the top ten hold around 0.73%. Sequenced: memory CD4+ T cells from blood. V usage is TRBV5-1 and J usage is TRBJ2-3; 12 bases match TRBD2. The origin of this receptor is an adult in good health and CMV-seronegative. The DNA of the CDR3 is TGCGCCAGCAGCTTGGAACTAGCGGGGGGTCGGCAGTATTTT. This encodes CASSLELAGGRQYF.